The clone carrying this T cell receptor (beta chain) was counted ten times or more. Antigen unknown. The sample comes from a study of CD8 T cells in ankylosing spondylitis. Overall study results and limits: Certain motif variants had earlier appeared in reactive arthritis synovial fluid and blood. A TCR beta motif of fewer than ten highly homologous variants seemed to mark ankylosing spondylitis blood. According to the report, clones linked to the disease were significantly enriched in matched synovial fluid samples taken from ankylosing spondylitis patients.

This CDR3 region has 15 residues. The V end lost 3 bases, the J end lost 2 bases, and 12 bases lay between the germline ends. Germline loops: CDR1 LGHDT, CDR2 YNNKEL (reference sequence). In making TCR beta libraries, quantitative 5'-RACE with molecular barcodes was used. Via MiXCR, TCRdb re-called the 5' RACE reads, giving one row per CDR3 protein. Of some 71,000 distinct CDR3 sequences listed, approximately 5% are singletons. This clonotype originated in a male donor with ankylosing spondylitis or in good health (not recorded which). The V and J genes are TRBV3-1 and TRBJ2-3; the D gene could be TRBD1 or TRBD2 (5 bases each). The specimen was blood, either unsorted or a sorted T cell fraction (not recorded which). The CDR3 reads CASSHGAGSTDTQYF. CDR3 nucleotide sequence: TGTGCCAGCAGCCATGGGGCGGGCTCCACAGATACGCAGTATTTT.